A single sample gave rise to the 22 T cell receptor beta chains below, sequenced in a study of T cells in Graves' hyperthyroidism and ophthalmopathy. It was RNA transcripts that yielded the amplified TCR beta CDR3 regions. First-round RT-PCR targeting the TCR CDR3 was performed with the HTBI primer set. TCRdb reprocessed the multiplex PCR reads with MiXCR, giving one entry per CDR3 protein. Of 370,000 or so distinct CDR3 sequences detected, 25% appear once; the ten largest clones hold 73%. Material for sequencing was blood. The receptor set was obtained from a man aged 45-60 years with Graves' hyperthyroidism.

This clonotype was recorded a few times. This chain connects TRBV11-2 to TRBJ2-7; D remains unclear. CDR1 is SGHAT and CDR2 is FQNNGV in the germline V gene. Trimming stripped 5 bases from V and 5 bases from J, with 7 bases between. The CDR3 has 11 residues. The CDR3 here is CASSRLDEQYF. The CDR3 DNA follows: TGTGCCAGCAGCCGTCTCGACGAGCAGTACTTC. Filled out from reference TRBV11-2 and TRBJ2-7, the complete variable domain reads EAGVAQSPRYKIIEKRQSVAFWCNPISGHATLYWYQQILGQGPKLLIQFQNNGVVDDSQLPKDRFSAERLKGVDSTLKIQPAKLEDSAVYLCASSRLDEQYFGPGTRLTVT.

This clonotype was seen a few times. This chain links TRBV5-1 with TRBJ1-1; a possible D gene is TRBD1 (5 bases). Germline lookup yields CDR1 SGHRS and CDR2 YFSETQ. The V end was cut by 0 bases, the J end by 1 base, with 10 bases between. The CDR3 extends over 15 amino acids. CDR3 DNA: TGCGCCAGCAGCTTGGTTGGCGGGGGGAACACTGAAGCTTTCTTT. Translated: CASSLVGGGNTEAFF. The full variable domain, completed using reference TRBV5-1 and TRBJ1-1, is KAGVTQTPRYLIKTRGQQVTLSCSPISGHRSVSWYQQTPGQGLQFLFEYFSETQRNKGNFPGRFSGRQFSNSRSEMNVSTLELGDSALYLCASSLVGGGNTEAFFGQGTRLTVV.

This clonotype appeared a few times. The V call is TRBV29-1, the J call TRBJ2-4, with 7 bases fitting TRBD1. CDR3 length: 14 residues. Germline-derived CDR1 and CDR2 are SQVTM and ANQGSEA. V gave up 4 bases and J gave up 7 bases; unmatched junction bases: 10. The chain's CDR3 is CSVVGTESGNIQYF. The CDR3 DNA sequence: TGCAGCGTTGTTGGGACAGAGTCGGGTAACATTCAGTACTTC.

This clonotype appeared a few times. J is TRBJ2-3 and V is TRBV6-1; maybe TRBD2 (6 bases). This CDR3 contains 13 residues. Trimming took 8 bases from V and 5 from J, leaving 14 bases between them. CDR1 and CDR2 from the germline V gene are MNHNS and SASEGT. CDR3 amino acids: CASGEMEGDTQYF. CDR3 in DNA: TGTGCCAGCGGGGAAATGGAGGGAGATACGCAGTATTTT.

CDR3 nucleotide sequence: TGTGCCAGCCGGCCTGGGGGCCGGGCAGATACGCAGTATTTT. Translated, it gives CASRPGGRADTQYF. The gene calls are TRBV14 and TRBJ2-3; maybe TRBD1 (6 bases). Germline V gene data show CDR1 as SGHDN and CDR2 as FVKESK. V lost 8 bases and J lost 4, with 16 bases in between. The CDR3 is 14 amino acids.

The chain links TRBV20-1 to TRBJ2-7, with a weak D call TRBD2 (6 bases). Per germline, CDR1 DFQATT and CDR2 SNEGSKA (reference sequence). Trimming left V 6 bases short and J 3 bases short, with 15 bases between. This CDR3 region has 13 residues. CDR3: CSALRDSHYEQYF. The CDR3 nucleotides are TGCAGTGCCCTCCGGGACTCACACTACGAGCAGTACTTC.

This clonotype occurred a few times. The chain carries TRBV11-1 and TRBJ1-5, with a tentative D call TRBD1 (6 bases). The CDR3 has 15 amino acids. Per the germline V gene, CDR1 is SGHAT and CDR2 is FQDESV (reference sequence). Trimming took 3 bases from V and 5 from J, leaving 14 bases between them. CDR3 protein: CASSFGGRFDQPQHF. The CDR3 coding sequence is TGTGCCAGCAGCTTCGGGGGGCGGTTCGATCAGCCCCAGCATTTT.

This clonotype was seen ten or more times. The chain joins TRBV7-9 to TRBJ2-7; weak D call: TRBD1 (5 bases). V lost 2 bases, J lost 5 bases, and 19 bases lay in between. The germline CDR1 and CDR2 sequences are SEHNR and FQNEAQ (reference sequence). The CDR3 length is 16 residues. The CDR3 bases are TGTGCCAGCAGCTTATTCTCGGCAGGGTACAAGGACGAGCAGTACTTC. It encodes CASSLFSAGYKDEQYF. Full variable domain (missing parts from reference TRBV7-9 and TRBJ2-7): DTGVSQNPRHKITKRGQNVTFRCDPISEHNRLYWYRQTLGQGPEFLTYFQNEAQLEKSRLLSDRFSAERPKGSFSTLEIQRTEQGDSAMYLCASSLFSAGYKDEQYFGPGTRLTVT.

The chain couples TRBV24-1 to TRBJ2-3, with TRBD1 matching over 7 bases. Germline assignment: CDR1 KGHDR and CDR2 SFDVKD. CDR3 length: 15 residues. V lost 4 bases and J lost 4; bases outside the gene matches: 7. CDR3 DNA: TGTGCCACCAGTGACCCGACAGGGAGAGCAGATACGCAGTATTTT. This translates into CATSDPTGRADTQYF.

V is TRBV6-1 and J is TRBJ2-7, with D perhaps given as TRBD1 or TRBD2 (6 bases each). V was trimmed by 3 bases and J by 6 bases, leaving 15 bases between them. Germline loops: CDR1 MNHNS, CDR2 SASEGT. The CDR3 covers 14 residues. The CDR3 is CASSDGLRGGEQYF. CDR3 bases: TGTGCCAGCAGTGATGGCCTCAGGGGAGGCGAGCAGTACTTC.

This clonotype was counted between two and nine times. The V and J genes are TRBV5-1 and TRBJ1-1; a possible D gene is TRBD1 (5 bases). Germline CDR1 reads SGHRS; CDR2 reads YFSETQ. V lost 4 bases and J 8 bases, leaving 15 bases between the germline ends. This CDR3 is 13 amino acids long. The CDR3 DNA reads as TGCGCCAGCAGCGTGCGGGACGAGGCCGAAGCTTTCTTT. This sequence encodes CASSVRDEAEAFF. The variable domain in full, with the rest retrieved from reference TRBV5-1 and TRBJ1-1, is KAGVTQTPRYLIKTRGQQVTLSCSPISGHRSVSWYQQTPGQGLQFLFEYFSETQRNKGNFPGRFSGRQFSNSRSEMNVSTLELGDSALYLCASSVRDEAEAFFGQGTRLTVV.

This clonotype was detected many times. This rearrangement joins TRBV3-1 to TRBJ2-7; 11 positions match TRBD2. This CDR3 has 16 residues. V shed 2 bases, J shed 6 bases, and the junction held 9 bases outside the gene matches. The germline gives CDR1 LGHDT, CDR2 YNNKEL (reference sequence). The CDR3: CASSQLAGGPSSEQYF. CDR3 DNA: TGTGCCAGCAGCCAATTAGCGGGAGGGCCAAGTAGCGAGCAGTACTTC.

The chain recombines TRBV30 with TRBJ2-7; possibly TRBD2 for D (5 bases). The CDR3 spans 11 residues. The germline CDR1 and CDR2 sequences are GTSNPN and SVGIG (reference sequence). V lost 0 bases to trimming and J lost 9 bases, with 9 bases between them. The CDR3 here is CAWSVGEGQYF. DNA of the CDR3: TGTGCCTGGAGTGTGGGAGAGGGGCAGTACTTC. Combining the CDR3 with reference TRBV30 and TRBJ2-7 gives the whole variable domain SQTIHQWPATLVQPVGSPLSLECTVEGTSNPNLYWYRQAAGRGLQLLFYSVGIGQISSEVPQNLSASRPQDRQFILSSKKLLLSDSGFYLCAWSVGEGQYFGPGTRLTVT.

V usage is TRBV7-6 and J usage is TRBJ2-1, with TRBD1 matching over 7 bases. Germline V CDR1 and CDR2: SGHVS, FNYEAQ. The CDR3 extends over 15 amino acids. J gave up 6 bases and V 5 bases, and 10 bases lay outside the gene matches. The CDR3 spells CASSPTGTAFNEQFF. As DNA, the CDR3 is TGTGCCAGCAGCCCTACCGGGACAGCGTTCAATGAGCAGTTCTTC.

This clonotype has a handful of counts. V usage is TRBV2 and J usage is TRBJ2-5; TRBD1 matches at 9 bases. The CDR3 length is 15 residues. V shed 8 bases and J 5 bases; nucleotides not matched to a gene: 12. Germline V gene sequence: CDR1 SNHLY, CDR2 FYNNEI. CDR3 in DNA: TGTGCCAGCTCGGGCGAGGACAGGGGTCCTGAGACCCAGTACTTC. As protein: CASSGEDRGPETQYF.

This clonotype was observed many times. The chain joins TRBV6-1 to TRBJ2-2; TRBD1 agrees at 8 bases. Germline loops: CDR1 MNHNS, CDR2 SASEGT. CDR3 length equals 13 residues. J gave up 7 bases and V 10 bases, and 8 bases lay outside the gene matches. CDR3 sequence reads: CATKDRADGELFF. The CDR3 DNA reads TGTGCCACAAAGGACAGGGCGGACGGGGAGCTGTTTTTT.

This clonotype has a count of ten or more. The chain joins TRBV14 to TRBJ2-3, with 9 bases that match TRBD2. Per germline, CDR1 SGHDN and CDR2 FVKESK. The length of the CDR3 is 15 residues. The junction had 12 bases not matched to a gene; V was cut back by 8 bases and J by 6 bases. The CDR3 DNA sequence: TGTGCCAGCCGGAGGGCTAGCGGGACTGAGGATACGCAGTATTTT. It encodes CASRRASGTEDTQYF.

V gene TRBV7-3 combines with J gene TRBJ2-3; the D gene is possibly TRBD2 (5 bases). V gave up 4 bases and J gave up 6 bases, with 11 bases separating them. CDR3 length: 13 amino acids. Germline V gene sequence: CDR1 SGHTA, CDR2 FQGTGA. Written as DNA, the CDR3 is TGTGCCAGCAGCTCCTCGGGCGGGGATACGCAGTATTTT. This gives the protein CASSSSGGDTQYF.

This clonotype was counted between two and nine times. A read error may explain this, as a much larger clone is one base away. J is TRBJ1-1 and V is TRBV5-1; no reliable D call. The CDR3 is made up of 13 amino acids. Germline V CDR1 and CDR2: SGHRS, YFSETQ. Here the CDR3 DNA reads TGCGCCAGCAGCGAAACAGAGAACACTGAAGTTTTCTTT. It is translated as CASSETENTEVFF.

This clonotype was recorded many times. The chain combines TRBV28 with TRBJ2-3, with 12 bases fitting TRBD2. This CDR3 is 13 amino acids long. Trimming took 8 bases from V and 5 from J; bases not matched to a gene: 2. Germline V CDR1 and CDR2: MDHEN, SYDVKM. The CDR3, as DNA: TGTGCCAGCCGACTAGCGGGAGAAGATACGCAGTATTTT. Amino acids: CASRLAGEDTQYF.

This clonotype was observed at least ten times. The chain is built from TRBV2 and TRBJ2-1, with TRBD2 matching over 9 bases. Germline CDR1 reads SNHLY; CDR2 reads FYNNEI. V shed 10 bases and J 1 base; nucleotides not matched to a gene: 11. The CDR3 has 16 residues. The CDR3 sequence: CATTPWREGSYNEQFF. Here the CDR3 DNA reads TGTGCCACCACCCCTTGGCGGGAGGGGTCCTACAATGAGCAGTTCTTC.

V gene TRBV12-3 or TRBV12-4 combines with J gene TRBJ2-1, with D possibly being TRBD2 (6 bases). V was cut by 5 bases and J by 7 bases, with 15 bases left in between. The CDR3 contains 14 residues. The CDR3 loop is CASSQSGPVNEQFF. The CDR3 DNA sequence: TGTGCCAGCAGTCAAAGCGGGCCCGTAAATGAGCAGTTCTTC.